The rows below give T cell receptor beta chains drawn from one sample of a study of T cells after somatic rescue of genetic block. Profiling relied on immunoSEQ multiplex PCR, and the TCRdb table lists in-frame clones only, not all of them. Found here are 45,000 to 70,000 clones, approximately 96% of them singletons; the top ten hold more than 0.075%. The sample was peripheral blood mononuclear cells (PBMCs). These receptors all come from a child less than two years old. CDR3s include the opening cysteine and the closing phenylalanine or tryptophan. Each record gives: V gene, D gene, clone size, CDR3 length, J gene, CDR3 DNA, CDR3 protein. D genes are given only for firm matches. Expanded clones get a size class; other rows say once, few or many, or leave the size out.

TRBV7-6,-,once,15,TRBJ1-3,TGTGCCAGCAGCTCACGTTACAAGAGCGGAAACACCATATATTTT,CASSSRYKSGNTIYF
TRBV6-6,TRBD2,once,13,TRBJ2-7,TGTGCCAGTGCCGGGACTAGCGGCTACGAGCAGTACTTC,CASAGTSGYEQYF
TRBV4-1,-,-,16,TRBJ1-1,TGCGCCAGCAGCCAAAAAAGGGGGGCTATGAACACTGAAGCTTTCTTT,CASSQKRGAMNTEAFF
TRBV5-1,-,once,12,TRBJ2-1,TGCGCCAGCAGCATCCGGGACAAGGAGCAGTTCTTC,CASSIRDKEQFF
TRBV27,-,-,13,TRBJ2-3,TGTGCCAGCAGTTCTAGACCCACAGATACGCAGTATTTT,CASSSRPTDTQYF
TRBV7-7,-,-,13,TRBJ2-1,TGTGCTAGCAGCGCAGACAGGTACAATGAGCAGTTCTTC,CASSADRYNEQFF
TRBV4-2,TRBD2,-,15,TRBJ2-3,TGTGCCAGCAGCCCTAGCGGGAGGGCCACAGATACGCAGTATTTT,CASSPSGRATDTQYF
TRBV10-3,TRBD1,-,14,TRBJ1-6,TGTGCCATCAGTCGACAGGGCGGCAATTCACCCCTCCACTTT,CAISRQGGNSPLHF
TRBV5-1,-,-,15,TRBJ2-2,TGCGCCAGCAGCTTGCGGGAATCGGGCACCGGGGAGCTGTTTTTT,CASSLRESGTGELFF
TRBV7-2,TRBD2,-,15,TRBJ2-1,TGTGCCAGCAGCTTTGCTAGCGGGAAATACAATGAGCAGTTCTTC,CASSFASGKYNEQFF
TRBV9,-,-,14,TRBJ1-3,TGTGCCAGCAGCGTAGGGGGGGATGGAAACACCATATATTTT,CASSVGGDGNTIYF
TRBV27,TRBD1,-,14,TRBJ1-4,TGTGCCAGCAGTGACAGGGGAACTAATGAAAAACTGTTTTTT,CASSDRGTNEKLFF
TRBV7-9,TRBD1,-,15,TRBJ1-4,TGTGCCAGCAGCTTAGGGGGGGACAGTAAAGAAAAACTGTTTTTT,CASSLGGDSKEKLFF
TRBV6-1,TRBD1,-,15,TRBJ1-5,TGTGCCAGCAGTGATTTCGGACAGGGGCGACAGCCCCAGCATTTT,CASSDFGQGRQPQHF
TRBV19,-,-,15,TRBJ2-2,TGTGCCAGTAGTTGGATGGGGGCGAACACCGGGGAGCTGTTTTTT,CASSWMGANTGELFF
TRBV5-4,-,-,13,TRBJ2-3,TGTGCCAGCAGCCCGGGTGGAACAGATACGCAGTATTTT,CASSPGGTDTQYF
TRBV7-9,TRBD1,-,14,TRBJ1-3,TGTGCCAGCAGCTTAGGAGGGGGCGGAAACACCATATATTTT,CASSLGGGGNTIYF
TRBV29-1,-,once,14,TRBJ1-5,TGCAGCGTCGGGGACGGGCATAGCAATCAGCCCCAGCATTTT,CSVGDGHSNQPQHF
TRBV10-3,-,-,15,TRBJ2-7,TGTGCCATCAGTGAGTCCACGGACGGCTCCTACGAGCAGTACTTC,CAISESTDGSYEQYF
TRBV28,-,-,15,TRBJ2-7,TGTGCCAGCAGTCGGGCCCTGCGCTCGCCCTACGAGCAGTACTTC,CASSRALRSPYEQYF
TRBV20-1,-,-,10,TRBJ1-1,TGCAGTGCTAGGTCGACTGAAGCTTTCTTT,CSARSTEAFF
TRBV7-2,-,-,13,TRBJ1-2,TGTGCCAGCAGCCCCTCGGCCAACTATGGCTACACCTTC,CASSPSANYGYTF
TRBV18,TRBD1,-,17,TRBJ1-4,TGTGCCAGCTCACCTCGACAGGGGAGTATTGATAATGAAAAACTGTTTTTT,CASSPRQGSIDNEKLFF
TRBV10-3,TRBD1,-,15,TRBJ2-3,TGTGCCATCAGAAACAGGGGGCTGGGCACAGATACGCAGTATTTT,CAIRNRGLGTDTQYF
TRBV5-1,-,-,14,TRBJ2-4,TGCGCCAGCAGCTTGGACATAGCCAAAAACATTCAGTACTTC,CASSLDIAKNIQYF
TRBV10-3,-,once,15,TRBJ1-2,TGTGCCATCAGTGAGTCTTCGTTGGGATACGAAGGCTACACCTTC,CAISESSLGYEGYTF